This T cell receptor beta chain was sequenced during a study of cytomegalovirus exposure and HLA in healthy donors. Study-level background: The roughly 120 validation repertoires, a later analysis reported, used the same platform as the 600 to 850 repertoires from the first cohort. Findings and limits, study-wide: In the 120 validation repertoires, a later analysis found that first-cohort TCR clusters tended to co-occur. Listed as cytomegalovirus-associated were 164 TCR beta chains.

CDR3 length equals 17 residues. CDR1 LNHNV and CDR2 YYDKDF come from the germline V gene (reference sequence). The V segment lost 5 bases and the J segment 0 bases; nucleotides outside the gene matches: 4. Using immunoSEQ multiplex PCR, the repertoire was profiled, and TCRdb retains in-frame clones only, with some absent. There are approximately 270,000 clones in the sample; 80% to 90% occur only once, and around 1% lies in the top ten. The validation cohort, a group of around 130 subjects, included the donors and was separate from the approximately 680-subject first cohort. As concerns this clone: Its antigen is as yet unknown.

The sequenced sample consisted of PBMCs. The TCR comes from a woman aged 18-29 years in good health and CMV-seronegative. The J gene is TRBJ2-1, the V gene TRBV15; 13 bases agree with TRBD2. The CDR3 spells CATSLRTSGSSYNEQFF. DNA of the CDR3: TGTGCCACCAGCCTTAGGACTAGCGGGAGCTCCTACAATGAGCAGTTCTTC. The whole variable domain, filled in from reference TRBV15 and TRBJ2-1, reads DAMVIQNPRYQVTQFGKPVTLSCSQTLNHNVMYWYQQKSSQAPKLLFHYYDKDFNNEADTPDNFQSRRPNTSFCFLDIRSPGLGDTAMYLCATSLRTSGSSYNEQFFGPGTRLTVL.